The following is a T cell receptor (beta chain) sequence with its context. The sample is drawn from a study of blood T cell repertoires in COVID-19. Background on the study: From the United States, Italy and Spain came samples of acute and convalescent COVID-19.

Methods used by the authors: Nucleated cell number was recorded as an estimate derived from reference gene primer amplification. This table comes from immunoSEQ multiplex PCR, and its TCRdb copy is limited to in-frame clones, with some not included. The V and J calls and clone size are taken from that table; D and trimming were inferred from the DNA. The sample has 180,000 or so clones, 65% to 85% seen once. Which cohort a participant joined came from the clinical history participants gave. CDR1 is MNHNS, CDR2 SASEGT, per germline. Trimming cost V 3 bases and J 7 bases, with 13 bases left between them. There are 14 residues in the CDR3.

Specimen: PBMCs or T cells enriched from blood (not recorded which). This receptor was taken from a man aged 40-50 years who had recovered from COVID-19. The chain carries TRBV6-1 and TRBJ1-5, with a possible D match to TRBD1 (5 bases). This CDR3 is CASSEGRALQPQHF. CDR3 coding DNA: TGTGCCAGCAGTGAGGGCAGGGCCTTACAGCCCCAGCATTTT.